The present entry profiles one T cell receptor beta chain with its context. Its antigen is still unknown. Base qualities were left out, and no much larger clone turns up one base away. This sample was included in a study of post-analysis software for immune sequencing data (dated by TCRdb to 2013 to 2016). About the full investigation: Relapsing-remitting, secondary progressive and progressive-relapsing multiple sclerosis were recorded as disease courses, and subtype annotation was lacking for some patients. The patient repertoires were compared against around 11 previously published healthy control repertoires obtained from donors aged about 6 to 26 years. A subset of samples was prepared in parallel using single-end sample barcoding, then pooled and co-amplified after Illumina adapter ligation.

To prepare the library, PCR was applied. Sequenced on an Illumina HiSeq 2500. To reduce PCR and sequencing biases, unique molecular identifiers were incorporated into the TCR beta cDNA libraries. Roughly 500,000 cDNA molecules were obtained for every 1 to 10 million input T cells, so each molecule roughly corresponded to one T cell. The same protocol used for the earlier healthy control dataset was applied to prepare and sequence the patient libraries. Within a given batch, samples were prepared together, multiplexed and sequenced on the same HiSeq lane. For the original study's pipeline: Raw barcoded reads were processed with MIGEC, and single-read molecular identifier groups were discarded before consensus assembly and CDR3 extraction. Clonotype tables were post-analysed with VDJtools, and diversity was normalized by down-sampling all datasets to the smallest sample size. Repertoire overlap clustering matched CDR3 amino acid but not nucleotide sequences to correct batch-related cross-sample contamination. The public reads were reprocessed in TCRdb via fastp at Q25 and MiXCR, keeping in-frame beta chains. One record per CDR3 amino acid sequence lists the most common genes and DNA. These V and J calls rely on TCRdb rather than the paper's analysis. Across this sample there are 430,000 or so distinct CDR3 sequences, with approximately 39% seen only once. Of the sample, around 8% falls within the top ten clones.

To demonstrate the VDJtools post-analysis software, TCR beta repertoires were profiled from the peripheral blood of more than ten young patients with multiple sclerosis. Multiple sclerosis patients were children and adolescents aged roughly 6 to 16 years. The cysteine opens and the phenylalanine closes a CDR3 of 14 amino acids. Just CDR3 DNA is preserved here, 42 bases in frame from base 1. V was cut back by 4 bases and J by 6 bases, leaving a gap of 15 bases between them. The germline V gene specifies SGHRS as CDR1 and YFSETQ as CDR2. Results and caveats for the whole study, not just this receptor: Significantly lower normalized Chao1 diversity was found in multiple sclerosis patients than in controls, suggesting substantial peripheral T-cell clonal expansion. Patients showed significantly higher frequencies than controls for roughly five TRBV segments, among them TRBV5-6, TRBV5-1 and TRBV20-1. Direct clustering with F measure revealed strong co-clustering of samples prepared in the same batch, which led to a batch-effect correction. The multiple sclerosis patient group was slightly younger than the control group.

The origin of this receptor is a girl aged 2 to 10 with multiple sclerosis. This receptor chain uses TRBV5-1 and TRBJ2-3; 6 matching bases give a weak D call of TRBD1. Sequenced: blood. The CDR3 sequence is CASSPGTPRDTQYF. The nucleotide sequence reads TGCGCCAGCAGCCCCGGGACACCGAGGGATACGCAGTATTTT. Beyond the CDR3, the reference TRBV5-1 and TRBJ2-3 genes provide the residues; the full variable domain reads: KAGVTQTPRYLIKTRGQQVTLSCSPISGHRSVSWYQQTPGQGLQFLFEYFSETQRNKGNFPGRFSGRQFSNSRSEMNVSTLELGDSALYLCASSPGTPRDTQYFGPGTRLTVL.